Listed here are 3 T cell receptor beta chains from one sample, sequenced in a study of graft-versus-host responses after intestinal transplantation. Antigens of these TCRs are unknown. Generated by immunoSEQ multiplex PCR, the TCRdb table keeps only in-frame clones and is missing some. The sample has 84,000 or so clones; roughly 92% are singletons. The sequencing here drew on unstimulated CD4+ T cells sorted from spleen or lymph node cells, taken before intestinal transplant. These receptors were collected from a human donor who received an intestinal transplant.

The rearrangement links TRBV6-1 to TRBJ1-2; D is ambiguous. Between the trimmed V and J ends, which lost 5 bases and 6 bases, there was a span of 7 bases. The CDR3 covers 11 residues. Germline V gives CDR1 MNHNS, CDR2 SASEGT. CDR3 nucleotide sequence: TGTGCCAGCAGTCCGGGTCATGGCTACACCTTC. It encodes CASSPGHGYTF.

The chain has TRBV7-3 and TRBJ1-1, with no clear D. The germline V gene has CDR1 SGHTA and CDR2 FQGTGA. Between the trimmed V and J ends, which lost 5 bases and 3 bases, there was a span of 16 bases. The CDR3 totals 15 residues. The CDR3 DNA follows: TGTGCCAGCAGCGCTTCCGGGAGTCTGGACACTGAAGCTTTCTTT. This gives the protein CASSASGSLDTEAFF. The variable domain in full, completed from reference TRBV7-3 and TRBJ1-1, reads GAGVSQTPSNKVTEKGKYVELRCDPISGHTALYWYRQSLGQGPEFLIYFQGTGAADDSGLPNDRFFAVRPEGSVSTLKIQRTERGDSAVYLCASSASGSLDTEAFFGQGTRLTVV.

This chain uses TRBV7-9 with TRBJ2-7; tentative D call: TRBD2 (5 bases). The germline CDR1 and CDR2 sequences are SEHNR and FQNEAQ (reference sequence). Trimming left V 5 bases short and J 3 bases short, with 11 bases between. The CDR3 covers 13 residues. CDR3 protein: CASSSGLLYEQYF. The CDR3 region has the DNA TGTGCCAGCAGCAGCGGACTTCTCTACGAGCAGTACTTC.